This T cell receptor (beta chain) was found in a study of beta chain features in type 1 diabetes. V was cut by 3 bases and J by 4 bases, with 15 bases left in between. CDR1 is ENHRY and CDR2 is SYGVKD in the germline V gene. This CDR3 region has 16 residues. In regard to this clone: Its antigen remains unknown.

Study observations and caveats: Across all four CD4+ subsets, people with type 1 diabetes showed modestly shorter TCRB CDR3s.

Every bit of the isolated RNA underwent reverse transcription, so sequencing read expressed TCRB transcripts. This table comes from immunoSEQ multiplex PCR, and its TCRdb copy is limited to in-frame clones, with some not included. Of over 700,000 clones in the sample, 15% to 20% are singletons; the top ten hold about 0.02%. The receptor's source is a woman under 30 in good health. The sequenced sample was naive CD4+ T cells from blood. V gene TRBV10-3 combines with J gene TRBJ2-2, with D possibly matching TRBD1 (5 bases). The CDR3: CAISDLGRRGTGELFF. DNA of the CDR3: TGTGCCATCAGTGACTTGGGCCGTAGGGGCACCGGGGAGCTGTTTTTT.